This TCR beta chain is drawn from a study of breast tumors, draining lymph nodes, adjacent tissues. TCRdb fed the multiplex PCR reads into MiXCR, producing one record per CDR3 protein. The sample yields under 350,000 distinct CDR3 sequences, over 25% seen once. In its sample, this clonotype was seen many times. Axillary draining lymph nodes of breast cancer patients supplied the node samples. Germline trimming cut 5 bases from V and 7 bases from J; bases unmatched to any gene: 8. Germline assignment: CDR1 SGHVS and CDR2 FQNEAQ. The CDR3 runs to 15 residues. The chain carries TRBV7-8 and TRBJ1-6; 7 nucleotides match TRBD1. The sample consisted of axillary lymph node tissue. The receptor was derived from a female donor with breast cancer. Some clones in this sample may be carry-over from other donors' samples. The DNA for the CDR3 is TGTGCCAGCAGCGCACGGACAGGCCTAAATTCACCCCTCCACTTT. Protein: CASSARTGLNSPLHF.